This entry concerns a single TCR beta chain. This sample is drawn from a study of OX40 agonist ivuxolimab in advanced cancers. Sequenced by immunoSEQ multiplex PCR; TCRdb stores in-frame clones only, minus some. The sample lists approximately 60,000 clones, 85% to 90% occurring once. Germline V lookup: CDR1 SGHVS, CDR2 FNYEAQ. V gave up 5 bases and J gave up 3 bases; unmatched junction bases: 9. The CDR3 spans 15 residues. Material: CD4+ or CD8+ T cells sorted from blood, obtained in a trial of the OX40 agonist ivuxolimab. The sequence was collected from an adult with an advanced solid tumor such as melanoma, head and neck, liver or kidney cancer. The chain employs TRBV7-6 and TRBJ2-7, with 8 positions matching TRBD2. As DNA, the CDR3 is TGTGCCAGCAGCATATCTAGCCGGGAGGGCTACGAGCAGTACTTC. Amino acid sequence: CASSISSREGYEQYF.